A selection of T cell receptor beta chains follows, all from one sample in a study of T cells in Graves' hyperthyroidism and ophthalmopathy. MiXCR, applied by TCRdb to the multiplex PCR reads, yields one record per CDR3 protein. Of 600,000 or so distinct CDR3 sequences listed, 11% to 15% are singletons. The source material was blood. These receptors all stem from a woman aged 18-29 years with Graves' ophthalmopathy. CDR3s include the opening cysteine and the closing phenylalanine or tryptophan. A D gene is named only where the DNA matches it firmly. Expanded clones get a size class; other rows say once, few or many, or leave the size out.

CDR3aa	CDR3nt	j_gene	d_gene	abundance	v_gene
CASSFDRRPYEQYF	TGTGCCAGCAGCTTTGACAGAAGACCCTACGAGCAGTACTTC	TRBJ2-7	NA	many	TRBV11-3
CSARDVAGNTGELFF	TGCAGTGCTAGAGATGTAGCGGGGAACACCGGGGAGCTGTTTTTT	TRBJ2-2	TRBD2	NA	TRBV20-1
CSAREQGRLLTDTQYF	TGCAGTGCTAGAGAGCAGGGACGGCTACTGACAGATACGCAGTATTTT	TRBJ2-3	NA	many	TRBV20-1
CASSQGNYLLYEQYF	TGTGCCAGCAGCCAAGGGAACTATCTCCTCTACGAGCAGTACTTC	TRBJ2-7	NA	NA	TRBV14
CSAPGGGNQPQHF	TGCAGTGCTCCGGGGGGGGGCAATCAGCCCCAGCATTTT	TRBJ1-5	NA	NA	TRBV20-1
CASSQDAGRGYNEQFF	TGTGCCAGCAGCCAAGATGCGGGGAGGGGTTACAATGAGCAGTTCTTC	TRBJ2-1	TRBD2	many	TRBV3-1
CASSLDARAQHF	TGTGCCAGCAGCTTAGACGCAAGGGCCCAGCATTTT	TRBJ1-5	NA	few	TRBV7-2
CASSGEHRGYGYTF	TGTGCCAGCAGTGGTGAACACAGGGGCTATGGCTACACCTTC	TRBJ1-2	TRBD1	many	TRBV6-2/TRBV6-3
CATSRALAVGLEQYF	TGTGCCACCAGCAGAGCACTAGCCGTGGGGCTCGAGCAGTACTTC	TRBJ2-7	NA	many	TRBV15
CASSGQQGDTQYF	TGTGCCAGCAGCGGCCAACAGGGGGATACGCAGTATTTT	TRBJ2-3	TRBD1	few	TRBV5-5
CASSGTGMNEKLFF	TGTGCCAGCAGTGGCACCGGGATGAATGAAAAACTGTTTTTT	TRBJ1-4	NA	NA	TRBV25-1
CASSPGGAHSYNEQFF	TGTGCCAGCAGCCCCGGTGGAGCCCACTCCTACAATGAGCAGTTCTTC	TRBJ2-1	NA	NA	TRBV7-9
CASSLVYRASYNEQFF	TGTGCCAGCAGTTTAGTTTACAGGGCCTCCTACAATGAGCAGTTCTTC	TRBJ2-1	NA	many	TRBV28
CASSSLGPSNEQYF	TGTGCCAGCAGCAGCTTGGGACCATCGAACGAGCAGTACTTC	TRBJ2-7	NA	many	TRBV7-6
CSARKGRALDQPQHF	TGCAGTGCTAGAAAGGGACGGGCCCTCGATCAGCCCCAGCATTTT	TRBJ1-5	NA	NA	TRBV20-1
CASSKSASNYEQYF	TGTGCCAGTAGTAAGTCCGCCAGCAACTACGAGCAGTACTTC	TRBJ2-7	NA	NA	TRBV19
CASSAIQGASSYEQYF	TGTGCCAGCAGTGCTATTCAAGGGGCCAGCTCCTACGAGCAGTACTTC	TRBJ2-7	NA	NA	TRBV6-1
CASSGQGSHNSPLHF	TGTGCCAGCAGTGGACAGGGCAGTCATAATTCACCCCTCCACTTT	TRBJ1-6	TRBD1	many	TRBV2
CASSFGQGNTGELFF	TGTGCCAGCAGCTTTGGGCAGGGGAACACCGGGGAGCTGTTTTTT	TRBJ2-2	NA	many	TRBV11-1
CASSGPPGQGSPGVTDTQYF	TGTGCCAGCAGTGGGCCCCCGGGACAGGGATCTCCTGGGGTCACAGATACGCAGTATTTT	TRBJ2-3	TRBD1	NA	TRBV12-3/TRBV12-4
CAWSTGTGFVSEQFF	TGTGCCTGGAGCACAGGGACAGGGTTCGTTAGTGAGCAGTTCTTC	TRBJ2-1	TRBD1	many	TRBV30
CAAHRGSVYEQYF	TGTGCCGCCCACCGCGGGAGTGTCTACGAGCAGTACTTC	TRBJ2-7	TRBD2	many	TRBV30
CASSFGGRYYGYTF	TGTGCCAGCAGTTTCGGGGGCAGGTACTATGGCTACACCTTC	TRBJ1-2	NA	many	TRBV2
CASSLLEGEQFF	TGTGCCAGCAGCCTTCTCGAGGGGGAGCAGTTCTTC	TRBJ2-1	NA	many	TRBV9
CASSPPASYGYTF	TGTGCCAGCAGCCCTCCGGCTTCCTATGGCTACACCTTC	TRBJ1-2	NA	few	TRBV4-2
CASSFISLSRAKNIQYF	TGTGCCAGCAGTTTCATCAGCTTATCCCGGGCCAAAAACATTCAGTACTTC	TRBJ2-4	NA	many	TRBV28
CASSTRQGIDSNQPQHF	TGTGCCAGCAGTACCCGCCAGGGGATAGATAGCAATCAGCCCCAGCATTTT	TRBJ1-5	NA	many	TRBV12-3/TRBV12-4
CAIRIGTTSIGELFF	TGTGCCATACGGATTGGGACAACCAGCATCGGGGAGCTGTTTTTT	TRBJ2-2	NA	many	TRBV10-3
CASSRTTDTQYF	TGTGCCAGCAGCCGGACTACTGATACGCAGTATTTT	TRBJ2-3	NA	NA	TRBV7-9
CSASGGSNTEAFF	TGCAGTGCCTCGGGGGGGTCGAACACTGAAGCTTTCTTT	TRBJ1-1	NA	many	TRBV20-1
CASSPDREDQPQHF	TGTGCCAGCAGTCCGGACAGGGAGGACCAGCCCCAGCATTTT	TRBJ1-5	TRBD1	many	TRBV12-3/TRBV12-4
CASSLTRGSTGELFF	TGTGCCAGCAGTTTAACCAGGGGGAGTACCGGGGAGCTGTTTTTT	TRBJ2-2	TRBD1	few	TRBV27
CSALLVYDNEQFF	TGCAGTGCCTTACTAGTGTATGACAATGAGCAGTTCTTC	TRBJ2-1	NA	many	TRBV20-1
CASSQEGTGGMTEAFF	TGTGCCAGCAGCCAAGAAGGGACAGGGGGCATGACTGAAGCTTTCTTT	TRBJ1-1	TRBD1	many	TRBV3-1
CASSYGLARGYNEQFF	TGTGCCAGCAGTTACGGGCTAGCAAGGGGCTACAATGAGCAGTTCTTC	TRBJ2-1	NA	few	TRBV6-2/TRBV6-3
CASSYGASSHTDTQYF	TGTGCCAGCAGTTACGGGGCTTCCTCACACACAGATACGCAGTATTTT	TRBJ2-3	NA	NA	TRBV6-5
CAWRGQHEAFF	TGTGCCTGGAGGGGACAACATGAAGCTTTCTTT	TRBJ1-1	NA	many	TRBV30
CASSYSWRDNTEAFF	TGTGCCAGCAGTTACTCGTGGAGGGACAACACTGAAGCTTTCTTT	TRBJ1-1	NA	many	TRBV6-2/TRBV6-3
CASSPGGNNEQFF	TGTGCCAGCAGCCCTGGGGGGAACAATGAGCAGTTCTTC	TRBJ2-1	NA	many	TRBV12-3/TRBV12-4
CASSQTGAPTYEQYF	TGTGCCAGCAGCCAGACAGGGGCGCCGACCTACGAGCAGTACTTC	TRBJ2-7	TRBD1	many	TRBV7-2
CASSQDAGAVQYEQFF	TGTGCCAGCAGCCAAGATGCAGGGGCCGTACAATATGAGCAGTTCTTC	TRBJ2-1	NA	many	TRBV14
CASSLQDRFTYEQYF	TGTGCCAGCAGCTTACAGGACAGGTTTACCTACGAGCAGTACTTC	TRBJ2-7	TRBD1	NA	TRBV7-2
CASSLRTGSLYEQYF	TGTGCCAGCTCACTACGGACAGGGAGCCTCTACGAGCAGTACTTC	TRBJ2-7	TRBD1	many	TRBV18